Presented here are 32 T cell receptor beta chains from one specimen sequenced in a study of Ad26.COV2.S vaccination and SARS-CoV-2 variants. TCRdb keeps only in-frame clones here, not all; method: immunoSEQ multiplex PCR. Of hundreds of thousands of clones in the sample, roughly 90% were seen once. Treatment denoted: approximately 18 received Ad26.COV2.S at low or high dose, single or two shots; several received placebo; per-sample allocation not given. Sampling was performed 63 days after the first vaccine or placebo injection. The sequences come from peripheral blood, collected in a trial of Ad26.COV2.S vaccine versus placebo. These TCRs come from a person between 18 and 65 years old who received the Ad26.COV2.S COVID-19 vaccine or a placebo.

As to this clone: The same CDR3 is also encoded by other DNA sequences in this sample. This sequence joins TRBV12-3 or TRBV12-4 and TRBJ2-7; D unclear. CDR3 size: 12 residues. Trimming stripped 2 bases from V and 3 bases from J, with 5 bases between. The CDR3 DNA reads as TGTGCCAGCAGTTTACAAGGCTACGAGCAGTACTTC. Protein: CASSLQGYEQYF.

This rearrangement joins TRBV2 to TRBJ2-7; a weak D match, TRBD1 (6 bases). Germline CDR1 SNHLY, CDR2 FYNNEI. The CDR3 totals 13 residues. V lost 8 bases to trimming and J lost 3 bases, with 14 bases between them. As DNA, the CDR3 is TGTGCCAGCGCCCCCGGCAGGGGCTACGAGCAGTACTTC. This translates into CASAPGRGYEQYF.

This clone showed up just a few times. This chain links TRBV14 with TRBJ2-1; D possibly corresponds to TRBD1 (7 bases). The CDR3 runs 22 residues. In germline, CDR1 is SGHDN, CDR2 FVKESK. The ends were cut back, 0 bases at V and 4 bases at J, with 31 bases in the middle. The CDR3 DNA reads TGTGCCAGCAGCCAAGATGTAGAGGACAGGAGGGTTACAGGACTAATATACAATGAGCAGTTCTTC. Encoded protein: CASSQDVEDRRVTGLIYNEQFF.

This chain uses TRBV11-2 with TRBJ1-4; 7 positions match TRBD1. V trimming: 4 bases; J trimming: 6 bases; junction bases outside the gene matches: 5. The germline gives CDR1 SGHAT, CDR2 FQNNGV. The CDR3 runs 14 residues. The CDR3 is CASSSRQGYEKLFF. CDR3 sequence (DNA): TGTGCCAGCAGCTCGAGACAGGGTTATGAAAAACTGTTTTTT.

This chain joins TRBV19 and TRBJ2-6; the D call may be TRBD1 or TRBD2 (5 bases each). Trimming removed 3 bases from V and 8 bases from J, with 14 bases in between. The CDR3 sequence is 15 residues long. Germline CDR1 LNHDA, CDR2 SQIVND (reference sequence). For the CDR3, the DNA is TGTGCCAGTAGTATGTGGGGCAGGGAGACCAACGTCCTGACTTTC. Its translation: CASSMWGRETNVLTF.

This clone was found a few times. Here the CDR3 reads CSAITNTEAFF. The CDR3 bases are TGCAGTGCTATTACTAACACTGAAGCTTTCTTT. The genes are TRBV20-1 and TRBJ1-1; D remains ambiguous. The germline V gene has CDR1 DFQATT and CDR2 SNEGSKA (reference sequence). V lost 4 bases and J 2 bases, leaving 5 bases between the germline ends. CDR3 length: 11 residues.

As for this clone: One junction end disagrees with the germline gene, perhaps due to a read error. This sequence joins TRBV7-8 and TRBJ2-7, with 7 bases matching TRBD2. The CDR3 is 14 amino acids. Germline CDR1 SGHVS, CDR2 FQNEAQ. CDR3 loop: CASSFGGSGYGQYF. CDR3 in DNA: TGTGCCAGCAGCTTCGGCGGGAGCGGGTACGGGCAGTACTTC.

This sequence joins TRBV19 and TRBJ2-7; D possibly corresponds to TRBD1 (5 bases). In germline, CDR1 is LNHDA, CDR2 SQIVND (reference sequence). The V gene lost 1 base and the J gene lost 4 bases, with 8 bases spanning the gap. The CDR3 is 13 amino acids. Here the CDR3 reads CASSIGQRYEQYF. CDR3 nucleotides: TGTGCCAGTAGTATAGGACAGAGGTACGAGCAGTACTTC.

The rearrangement joins TRBV6-4 to TRBJ2-1, with 11 bases matching TRBD2. V gave up 8 bases and J gave up 10 bases; unmatched junction bases: 7. CDR3 size: 13 residues. Germline V lookup: CDR1 MRHNA, CDR2 SNTAGT. The CDR3, as DNA: TGTGCCAGCTCACCTAGCGGGAGGCACGAGCAGTTCTTC. Protein: CASSPSGRHEQFF.

The chain uses TRBV14 and TRBJ1-2; TRBD1 might be the D (5 bases). CDR3 length: 15 amino acids. Trimming pared 2 bases from V and 2 bases from J, leaving 12 bases between. Germline V lookup: CDR1 SGHDN, CDR2 FVKESK. CDR3 protein: CASSQLTTGNYGYTF. The CDR3, as DNA: TGTGCCAGCAGCCAACTAACAACAGGAAACTATGGCTACACCTTC.

The chain uses TRBV5-6 and TRBJ2-1; 13 positions agree with TRBD2. Germline CDR1 and CDR2: SGHDT and YYEEEE. The CDR3 runs 16 residues. Trimming at V came to 3 bases and at J to 9 bases, leaving 9 bases not matched to a gene. CDR3 nucleotide sequence: TGTGCCAGCAGCTGGGCCGGGACTAGCGGGATGGGTGAGCAGTTCTTC. This codes for CASSWAGTSGMGEQFF.

This chain uses TRBV4-3 with TRBJ2-2; TRBD1 matches at 12 bases. Trimming at V came to 0 bases and at J to 5 bases, leaving 7 bases not matched to a gene. Germline CDR1 and CDR2: LGHNA and YSLEER. This CDR3 region has 18 residues. The DNA for the CDR3 is TGCGCCAGCAGCCAAGATCTGGGACAGGGGGCAGGAACCGGGGAGCTGTTTTTT. Its translation: CASSQDLGQGAGTGELFF.

This chain joins TRBV30 and TRBJ1-3; 8 nucleotides line up with TRBD1. This CDR3 is built from 13 residues. Trimming removed 3 bases from V and 8 bases from J; junction bases left unmatched: 6. Germline V lookup: CDR1 GTSNPN, CDR2 SVGIG (reference sequence). CDR3 sequence reads: CAWRTGGSDTIYF. CDR3 in DNA: TGTGCCTGGAGAACAGGGGGGTCGGACACCATATATTTT.

V gene TRBV9 combines with J gene TRBJ2-5, with 13 bases lining up with TRBD2. With V trimmed by 4 bases and J by 7 bases, 7 bases remained unmatched. CDR3 length: 15 amino acids. The germline gives CDR1 SGDLS, CDR2 YYNGEE. The CDR3 nucleotides are TGTGCCAGCAGCACCGGACTAGCGGGGGCGGGGACCCAGTACTTC. Protein sequence: CASSTGLAGAGTQYF.

J is TRBJ1-1 and V is TRBV6-1; D not resolved. This CDR3 contains 14 residues. Germline assignment: CDR1 MNHNS and CDR2 SASEGT. V was shortened by 2 bases and J by 1 base, with 8 bases between the two germline ends. The CDR3 loop reads CASSESDWNTEAFF. As DNA, the CDR3 is TGTGCCAGCAGTGAATCCGATTGGAACACTGAAGCTTTCTTT.

V gene TRBV5-5 combines with J gene TRBJ2-1; D call uncertain. Germline lookup yields CDR1 SGHKS and CDR2 YYEKEE (reference sequence). V lost 5 bases and J lost 0, with 12 bases in between. This CDR3 has 15 residues. The CDR3 DNA reads as TGTGCCAGCAGGAGGACGACAAGCTCCTACAATGAGCAGTTCTTC. Protein sequence: CASRRTTSSYNEQFF. Full variable domain (rest looked up from reference TRBV5-5 and TRBJ2-1): DAGVTQSPTHLIKTRGQQVTLRCSPISGHKSVSWYQQVLGQGPQFIFQYYEKEERGRGNFPDRFSARQFPNYSSELNVNALLLGDSALYLCASRRTTSSYNEQFFGPGTRLTVL.

With regard to this clone: The identical CDR3 is also encoded by other nucleotide sequences in the sample. V is TRBV19 and J is TRBJ1-3; tentatively, D is TRBD1 (6 bases). Germline V gene lookup returns CDR1 LNHDA and CDR2 SQIVND (reference sequence). This CDR3 has 14 residues. V lost 7 bases and J 0 bases, leaving 10 bases between the germline ends. As DNA, the CDR3 is TGTGCCAGTACCCCGACAGGCTCTGGAAACACCATATATTTT. Residues: CASTPTGSGNTIYF.

A note on this clone: The same CDR3 also results from other DNA sequences found in this sample. The chain carries TRBV12-5 and TRBJ1-1; D remains unclear. From germline, CDR1 is LGHNT and CDR2 FRNRAP. V dropped 2 bases and J dropped 2 bases, with 0 bases sitting between them. The CDR3 spans 11 residues. CDR3 region: CASGLNTEAFF. CDR3 sequence (DNA): TGTGCTAGTGGTTTGAACACTGAAGCTTTCTTT.

J is TRBJ1-1 and V is TRBV7-2; D gene uncertain. This CDR3 is 14 amino acids long. Trimming cost V 1 base and J 3 bases, with 9 bases left between them. Germline V gene sequence: CDR1 SGHTA, CDR2 FQGNSA. This CDR3 is CASSLGAADTEAFF. The CDR3 region has the DNA TGTGCCAGCAGCTTAGGCGCCGCGGACACTGAAGCTTTCTTT. Drawing the rest from reference TRBV7-2 and TRBJ1-1, the complete variable domain is GAGVSQSPSNKVTEKGKDVELRCDPISGHTALYWYRQSLGQGLEFLIYFQGNSAPDKSGLPSDRFSAERTGGSVSTLTIQRTQQEDSAVYLCASSLGAADTEAFFGQGTRLTVV.

J is TRBJ1-1 and V is TRBV12-3 or TRBV12-4; no clear D gene. The CDR3 is made up of 13 amino acids. V lost 7 bases and J 6 bases, leaving 15 bases between the germline ends. CDR3 nucleotide sequence: TGTGCCAGCATCCCTTACGGACGGTCTGAAGCTTTCTTT. Residues: CASIPYGRSEAFF.

The rearrangement joins TRBV29-1 to TRBJ1-1; TRBD1 agrees at 7 bases. Germline V gene data show CDR1 as SQVTM and CDR2 as ANQGSEA. The CDR3 is 13 residues long. J gave up 4 bases and V 3 bases, and 5 bases lay outside the gene matches. The DNA for the CDR3 is TGCAGCGTTGAGACAGGGTCGAGCACTGAAGCTTTCTTT. Translating gives CSVETGSSTEAFF.

The V gene is TRBV28, the J gene TRBJ2-3; D might be TRBD2 (6 bases). The V end was cut by 4 bases, the J end by 2 bases, with 25 bases between. Germline V gives CDR1 MDHEN, CDR2 SYDVKM. CDR3 length equals 19 residues. The CDR3 DNA reads TGTGCCAGCAGTTATATACCCCGGGGGAGTAGCGGTAACACAGATACGCAGTATTTT. Amino acids: CASSYIPRGSSGNTDTQYF.

The genes are TRBV20-1 and TRBJ1-2, with unresolved D. This CDR3 region has 11 residues. CDR1 and CDR2 (germline): DFQATT, SNEGSKA (reference sequence). The V end lost 7 bases, the J end lost 7 bases, and 13 bases lay between the germline ends. The CDR3 protein is CSGRTSGGYTF. The CDR3 nucleotides read TGCAGTGGCCGGACTTCTGGTGGCTACACCTTC.

The rearrangement links TRBV18 to TRBJ2-7; D possibly corresponds to TRBD2 (5 bases). Between the trimmed V and J ends, which lost 3 bases and 1 base, there was a span of 13 bases. The CDR3 has 15 amino acids. Looked up from germline, CDR1 is KGHSH and CDR2 is LQKENI. The CDR3 DNA sequence: TGTGCCAGCTCACCTCTAGCTATAATTTCCTACGAGCAGTACTTC. This codes for CASSPLAIISYEQYF.

This rearrangement joins TRBV7-9 to TRBJ1-1; TRBD1 aligns across 7 bases. CDR1 and CDR2 from the germline V gene are SEHNR and FQNEAQ (reference sequence). With V trimmed by 3 bases and J by 10 bases, 5 bases remained unmatched. The CDR3 runs to 12 residues. The CDR3 here is CASSFDRQGAFF. CDR3 DNA: TGTGCCAGCAGCTTCGACCGACAGGGAGCTTTCTTT.

The chain links TRBV7-2 to TRBJ1-6; no firm D call. This CDR3 contains 16 residues. The ends were cut back, 1 base at V and 6 bases at J, with 13 bases in the middle. Per germline, CDR1 SGHTA and CDR2 FQGNSA. This CDR3 reads CASSLEGGWGNSPLHF. The DNA for the CDR3 is TGTGCCAGCAGCTTAGAGGGAGGGTGGGGTAATTCACCCCTCCACTTT.

The chain links TRBV9 to TRBJ1-5; tentatively, D is TRBD1 (5 bases). The germline V gene encodes CDR1 SGDLS and CDR2 YYNGEE. This CDR3 region has 14 residues. The V gene lost 0 bases and the J gene lost 3 bases, with 7 bases spanning the gap. CDR3 loop: CASSVGGLNQPQHF. The CDR3 DNA sequence: TGTGCCAGCAGCGTAGGGGGCCTCAATCAGCCCCAGCATTTT.

Concerning this clone itself: At the DNA level, this CDR3 is encoded by other sequences in the same sample as well. The chain joins TRBV27 to TRBJ2-6; D not certain. V lost 2 bases and J 0 bases, leaving 5 bases between the germline ends. In germline, CDR1 is MNHEY, CDR2 SMNVEV (reference sequence). This CDR3 is 15 amino acids long. The CDR3 loop is CASSLLSSGANVLTF. CDR3 bases: TGTGCCAGCAGTTTACTGAGCTCTGGGGCCAACGTCCTGACTTTC.

V is TRBV19 and J is TRBJ2-2, with unresolved D. CDR1 is LNHDA and CDR2 is SQIVND in the germline V gene (reference sequence). This CDR3 is 15 amino acids long. Trimming left V 6 bases short and J 0 bases short, with 11 bases between. The CDR3 spells CASRESGTNTGELFF. In nucleotides, the CDR3 is TGTGCCAGTAGGGAGAGTGGTACGAACACCGGGGAGCTGTTTTTT.

Remarks on this clone: Other DNA variants within this sample encode the same CDR3. V gene TRBV12-3 or TRBV12-4 combines with J gene TRBJ2-7; D not certain. The CDR3 extends over 13 amino acids. V lost 3 bases to trimming and J lost 0 bases, with 6 bases between them. CDR3 bases: TGTGCCAGCAGTTTGTGGAGCTCCTACGAGCAGTACTTC. Translation: CASSLWSSYEQYF.

The chain has TRBV5-1 and TRBJ1-6; no reliable D call. The CDR3 runs 16 residues. Germline values: CDR1 SGHRS, CDR2 YFSETQ. V lost 4 bases to trimming and J lost 6 bases, with 17 bases between them. CDR3 nucleotides: TGCGCCAGCAGCCTTTTTCGGGATTCGCTTAATTCACCCCTCCACTTT. Protein sequence: CASSLFRDSLNSPLHF.

The genes are TRBV6-5 and TRBJ1-1; possible D gene TRBD1, 6 bases. This CDR3 is 13 amino acids long. Germline values: CDR1 MNHEY, CDR2 SVGAGI. V was cut by 6 bases and J by 8 bases, with 16 bases left in between. CDR3 protein: CASRQGPSYEAFF. The DNA for the CDR3 is TGTGCCAGCAGGCAGGGGCCTTCATACGAAGCTTTCTTT.